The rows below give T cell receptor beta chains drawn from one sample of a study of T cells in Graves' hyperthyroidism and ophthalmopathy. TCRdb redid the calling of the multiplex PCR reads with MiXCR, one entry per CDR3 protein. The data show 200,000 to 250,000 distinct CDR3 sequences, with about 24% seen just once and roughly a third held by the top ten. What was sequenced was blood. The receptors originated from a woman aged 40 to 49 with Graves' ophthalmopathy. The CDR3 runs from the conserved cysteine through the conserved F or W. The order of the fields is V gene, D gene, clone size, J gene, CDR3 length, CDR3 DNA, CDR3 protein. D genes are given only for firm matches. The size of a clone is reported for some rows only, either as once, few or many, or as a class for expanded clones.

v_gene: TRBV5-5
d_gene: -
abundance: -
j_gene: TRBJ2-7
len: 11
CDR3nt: TGTGCCAGCAGCAATCTAAACGAGCAGTACTTC
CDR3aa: CASSNLNEQYF

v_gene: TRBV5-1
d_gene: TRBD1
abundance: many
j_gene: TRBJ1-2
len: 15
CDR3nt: TGCGCCAGCGCGCCTCCGGGACAGGGCCTCTATGGCTACACCTTC
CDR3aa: CASAPPGQGLYGYTF

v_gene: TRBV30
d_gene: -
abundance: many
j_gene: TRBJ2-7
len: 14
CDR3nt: TGTGCCTGGAGTACAACCGGGGCCGTATACGAGCAGTACTTC
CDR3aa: CAWSTTGAVYEQYF

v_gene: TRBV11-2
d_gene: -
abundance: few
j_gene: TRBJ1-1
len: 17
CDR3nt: TGTGCCAGCAGCTTAGACCTACAAGAGACAGAAAACACTGAAGCTTTCTTT
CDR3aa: CASSLDLQETENTEAFF

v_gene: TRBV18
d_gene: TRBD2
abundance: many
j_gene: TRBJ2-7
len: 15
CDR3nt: TGTGCCAGCTCATCTACGACTAGCGGGAGTTACGAGCAGTACTTC
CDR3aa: CASSSTTSGSYEQYF

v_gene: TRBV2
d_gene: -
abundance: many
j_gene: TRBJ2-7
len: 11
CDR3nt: TGTGCCAGCGGGCCCGACTACGAGCAGTACTTC
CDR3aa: CASGPDYEQYF

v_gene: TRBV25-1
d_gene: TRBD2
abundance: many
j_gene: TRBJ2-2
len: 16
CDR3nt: TGTGCCAGCAGTGAGTGGTCTAGCGGGAGAGCCGGGGAGCTGTTTTTT
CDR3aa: CASSEWSSGRAGELFF

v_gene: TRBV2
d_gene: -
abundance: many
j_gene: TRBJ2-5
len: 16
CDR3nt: TGTGCCAGCATTGATTCTTCTGGGTTGGAGCAAGAGACCCAGTACTTC
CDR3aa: CASIDSSGLEQETQYF

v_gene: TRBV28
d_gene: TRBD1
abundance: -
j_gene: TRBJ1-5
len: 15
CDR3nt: TGTGCCAGCAGCCTCTCCGGACAGGGGCGTCAGCCCCAGCATTTT
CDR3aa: CASSLSGQGRQPQHF

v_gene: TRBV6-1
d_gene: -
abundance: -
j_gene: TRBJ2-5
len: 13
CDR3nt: TGTGCCAGGAGAGTAGGGGTACGGGAGACCCAGTACTTC
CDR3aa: CARRVGVRETQYF

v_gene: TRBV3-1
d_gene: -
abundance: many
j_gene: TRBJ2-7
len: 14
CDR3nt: TGTGCCAGCAGCCAAGGGTCGGGACTCATCAAGCAGTACTTC
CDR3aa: CASSQGSGLIKQYF

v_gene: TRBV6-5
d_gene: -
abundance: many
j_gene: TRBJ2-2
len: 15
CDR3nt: TGTGCCAGCAGTTACGACCTGAGAGGCACCGGGGAGCTGTTTTTT
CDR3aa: CASSYDLRGTGELFF

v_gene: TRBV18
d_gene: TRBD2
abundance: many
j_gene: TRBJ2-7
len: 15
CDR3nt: TGTGCCAGCTCACCGCTAGCGGTTTTAAACTACGAGCAGTACTTC
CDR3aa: CASSPLAVLNYEQYF

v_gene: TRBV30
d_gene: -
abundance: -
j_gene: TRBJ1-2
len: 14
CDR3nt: TGTGCCTGGGGAGGAAACAGGGCAAACTATGGCTACACCTTC
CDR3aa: CAWGGNRANYGYTF

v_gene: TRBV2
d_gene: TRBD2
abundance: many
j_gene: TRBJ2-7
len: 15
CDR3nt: TGTGCCAGCAGTGAAGGCGGGGGGCGCATCTACGAGCAGTACTTC
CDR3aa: CASSEGGGRIYEQYF

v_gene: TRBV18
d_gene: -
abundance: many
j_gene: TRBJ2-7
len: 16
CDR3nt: TGTGCCAGCTCACAAACCATCGGACAAGGGAACTACGAGCAGTACTTC
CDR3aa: CASSQTIGQGNYEQYF

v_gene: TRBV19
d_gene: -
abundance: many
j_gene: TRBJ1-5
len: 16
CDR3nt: TGTGCCAGTACCCAACAGGGATTTTCTAGCAATCAGCCCCAGCATTTT
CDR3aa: CASTQQGFSSNQPQHF

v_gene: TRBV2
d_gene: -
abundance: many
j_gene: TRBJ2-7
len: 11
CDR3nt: TGTGCCAGCAGTGAAAGATACGAGCAGTACTTC
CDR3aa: CASSERYEQYF

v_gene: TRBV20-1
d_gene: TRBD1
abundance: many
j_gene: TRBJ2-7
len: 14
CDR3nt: TGCAGTGCTTATAGACAGGGGTTTTGGGGCGAGCAGTACTTC
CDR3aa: CSAYRQGFWGEQYF

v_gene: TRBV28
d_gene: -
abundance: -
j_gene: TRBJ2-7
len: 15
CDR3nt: TGTGCCAGCAGTCCGACGACATCCCTGGCTGGCGAGCAGTACTTC
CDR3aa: CASSPTTSLAGEQYF

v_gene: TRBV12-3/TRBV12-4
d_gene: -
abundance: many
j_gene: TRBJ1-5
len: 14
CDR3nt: TGTGCCAGCAGCTACAGGGTCGCCAATCAGCCCCAGCATTTT
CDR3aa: CASSYRVANQPQHF

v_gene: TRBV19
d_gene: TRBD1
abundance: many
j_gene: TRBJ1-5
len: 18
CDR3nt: TGTGCCAGTAGTAGACTCAACAGGGGCACCAATAGCAATCAGCCCCAGCATTTT
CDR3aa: CASSRLNRGTNSNQPQHF

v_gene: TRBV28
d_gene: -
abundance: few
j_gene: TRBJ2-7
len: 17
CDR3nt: TGTGCCAGCAGTTCGAATTCGCAGGGTGTATACCCCTACGAGCAGTACTTC
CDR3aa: CASSSNSQGVYPYEQYF

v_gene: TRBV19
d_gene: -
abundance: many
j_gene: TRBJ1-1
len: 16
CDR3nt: TGTGCCGCGATGCGTGGCACCATAACCTCGGTCACTGAAGCTTTCTTT
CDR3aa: CAAMRGTITSVTEAFF

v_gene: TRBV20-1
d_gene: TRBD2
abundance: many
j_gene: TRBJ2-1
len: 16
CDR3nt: TGCAGTGCTAGAGGAGGTAGCGGGAGCTCCTACAATGAGCAGTTCTTC
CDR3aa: CSARGGSGSSYNEQFF

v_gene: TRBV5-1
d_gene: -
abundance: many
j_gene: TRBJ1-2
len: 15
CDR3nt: TGCGCCAGCAGCTTGGACCAGCCTGGGAACTATGGCTACACCTTC
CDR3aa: CASSLDQPGNYGYTF

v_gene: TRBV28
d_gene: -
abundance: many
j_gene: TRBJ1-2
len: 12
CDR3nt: TGTGCCAGCAGTGCCCTAAACTATGGCTACACCTTC
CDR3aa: CASSALNYGYTF

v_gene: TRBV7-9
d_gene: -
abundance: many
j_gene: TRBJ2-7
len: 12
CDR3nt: TGTGCCAGCAGCTTAGCGGACAGAGGTAGTTACTTC
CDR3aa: CASSLADRGSYF

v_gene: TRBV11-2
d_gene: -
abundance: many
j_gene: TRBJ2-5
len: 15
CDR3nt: TGTGCCAGCCGAGCGCTTCAGCTCGTACAAGAGACCCAGTACTTC
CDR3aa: CASRALQLVQETQYF

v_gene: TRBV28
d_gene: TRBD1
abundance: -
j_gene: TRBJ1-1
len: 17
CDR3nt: TGTGCCAGCAGTTTAGGGACAGGGGCGGTTTTGAACACTGAAGCTTTCTTT
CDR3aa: CASSLGTGAVLNTEAFF

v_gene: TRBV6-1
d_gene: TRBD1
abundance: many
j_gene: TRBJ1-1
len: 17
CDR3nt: TGTGCCAGCAGTGCGACGGACAGGGGGAATATGAACACTGAAGCTTTCTTT
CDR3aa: CASSATDRGNMNTEAFF

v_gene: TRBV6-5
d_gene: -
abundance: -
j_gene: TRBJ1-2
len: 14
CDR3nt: TGTGCCAGCAGTTCTACCGGACAGATCTATGGCTACACCTTC
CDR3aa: CASSSTGQIYGYTF

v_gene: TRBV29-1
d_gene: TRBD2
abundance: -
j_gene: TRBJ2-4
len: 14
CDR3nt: TGCAGCGTGGTACTAGCGGGAGGCGCCGCGATTCAGTACTTC
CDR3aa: CSVVLAGGAAIQYF

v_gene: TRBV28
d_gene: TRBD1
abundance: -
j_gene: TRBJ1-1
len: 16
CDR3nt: TGTGCCAGCAGTTCTTATCTTGGGCGGCGGGACAGTGAAGCTTTCTTT
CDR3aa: CASSSYLGRRDSEAFF

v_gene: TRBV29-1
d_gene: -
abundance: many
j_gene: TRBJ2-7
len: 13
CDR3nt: TGCAGCGTACGTTTCCCCGGTGGTGGCGAGCAGTACTTC
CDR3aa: CSVRFPGGGEQYF

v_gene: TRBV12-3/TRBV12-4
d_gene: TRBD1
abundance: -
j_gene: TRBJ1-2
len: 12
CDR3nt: TGTGCCAGCGAAACCACAGGGGGAGGCTACACCTTC
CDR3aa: CASETTGGGYTF

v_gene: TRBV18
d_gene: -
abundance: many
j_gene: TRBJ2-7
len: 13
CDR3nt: TGTGCCAGCTCTCCTACTATAAGCTACGAGCAGTACTTC
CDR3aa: CASSPTISYEQYF

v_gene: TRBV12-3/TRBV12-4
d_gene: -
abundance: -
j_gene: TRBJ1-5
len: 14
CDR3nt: TGTGCCAGCCAAGACAGGACAACTGATCAGCCCCAGCATTTT
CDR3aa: CASQDRTTDQPQHF

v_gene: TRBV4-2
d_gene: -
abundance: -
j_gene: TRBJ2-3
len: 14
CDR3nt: TGTGCCAGCAGCCAAGATCGTAGCACAGATACGCAGTATTTT
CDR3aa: CASSQDRSTDTQYF

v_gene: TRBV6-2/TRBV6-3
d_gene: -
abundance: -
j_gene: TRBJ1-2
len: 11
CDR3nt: TGTGCCTCAATGGGGGCAGTTGGCTACACCTTC
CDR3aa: CASMGAVGYTF

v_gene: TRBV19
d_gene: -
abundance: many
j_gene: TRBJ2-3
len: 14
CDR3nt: TGTGCCAGTAGTGTCGCTAGGATTGGCGATACGCAGTATTTT
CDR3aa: CASSVARIGDTQYF

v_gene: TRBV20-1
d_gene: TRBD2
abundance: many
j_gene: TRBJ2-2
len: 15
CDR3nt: TGCAGTGCGAGAGACGGGGCGGGGGACACCGGGGAGCTGTTTTTT
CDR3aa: CSARDGAGDTGELFF

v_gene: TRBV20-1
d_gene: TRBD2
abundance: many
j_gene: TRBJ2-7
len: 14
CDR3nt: TGCAGTGCCGCGAAGGTGGGACTAGTCGGTGAGCAGTACTTC
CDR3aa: CSAAKVGLVGEQYF

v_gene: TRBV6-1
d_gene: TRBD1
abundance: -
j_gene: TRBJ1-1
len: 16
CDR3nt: TGTGCCAGCAGCCCATCCGGGACAGGGGGCTTGACTGAAGCTTTCTTT
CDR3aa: CASSPSGTGGLTEAFF

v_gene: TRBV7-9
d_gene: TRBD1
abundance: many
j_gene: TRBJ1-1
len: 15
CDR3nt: TGTGCCAGCAGCCCCCTCGACAGGGGAGGAACTGAAGCTTTCTTT
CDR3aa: CASSPLDRGGTEAFF

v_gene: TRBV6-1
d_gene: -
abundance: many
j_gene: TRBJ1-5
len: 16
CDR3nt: TGTGCCAGCAGTGAATGGGAGACAGGTAGTCATCAGCCCCAGCATTTT
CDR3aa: CASSEWETGSHQPQHF

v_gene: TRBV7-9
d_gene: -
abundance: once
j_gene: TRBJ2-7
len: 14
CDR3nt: TGTGCCAGCAGCTTAGGGACACCTCCCTACGAGCAGTACTTC
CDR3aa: CASSLGTPPYEQYF

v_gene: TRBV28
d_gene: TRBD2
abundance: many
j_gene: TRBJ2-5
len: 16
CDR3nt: TGTGCCAGTTCTCTCTTTGGGCGGGAGTCTTACGAGACCCAGTACTTC
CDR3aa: CASSLFGRESYETQYF

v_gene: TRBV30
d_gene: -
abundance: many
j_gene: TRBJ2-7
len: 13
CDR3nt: TGTGCCTGGAGTAACAGGAGGGGGGACGAGCAGTACTTC
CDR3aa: CAWSNRRGDEQYF

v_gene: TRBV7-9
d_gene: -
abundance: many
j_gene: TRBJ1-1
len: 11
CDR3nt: TGTGCCAGCAGCTTAATGGCCGAAGCTTTCTTT
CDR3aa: CASSLMAEAFF

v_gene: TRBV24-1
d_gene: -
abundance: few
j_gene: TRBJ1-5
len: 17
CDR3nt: TGTGCCAGCACCCTAGGTGCAGGGGAGGGGAGCAATCAGCCCCAGCATTTT
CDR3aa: CASTLGAGEGSNQPQHF

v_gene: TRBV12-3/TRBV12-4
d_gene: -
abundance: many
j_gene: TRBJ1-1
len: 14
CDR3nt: TGTGCCAGCAGTTTAGGGGGTCTGAACACTGAAGCTTTCTTT
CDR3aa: CASSLGGLNTEAFF

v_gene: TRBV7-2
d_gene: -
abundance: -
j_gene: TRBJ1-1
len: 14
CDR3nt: TGTGCCAGCAGCAGTACAAGATCGAACACTGAAGCTTTCTTT
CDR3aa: CASSSTRSNTEAFF

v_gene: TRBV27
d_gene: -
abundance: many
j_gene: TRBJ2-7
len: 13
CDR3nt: TGTGCCAGCAGTTTCGGTAGCGCGTACGAGCAGTACTTC
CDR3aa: CASSFGSAYEQYF

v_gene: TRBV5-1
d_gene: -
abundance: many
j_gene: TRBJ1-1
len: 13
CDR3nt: TGCGCCAGCAGCTTGAGTGGGACCACTGAAGCTTTCTTT
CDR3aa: CASSLSGTTEAFF